A single T cell receptor (beta chain) is shown here with its context. This clone's antigen is unknown. The record has no base qualities; no much larger clone is one base away. The sample's time point, from its label and the paper: new active TB diagnosis, blood taken before or within 7 days of starting treatment. Active tuberculosis patients were HIV-seronegative South African adults aged 18 years or older with a new diagnosis. Confirmation of active tuberculosis came from positive sputum smear microscopy and/or a positive M. tuberculosis culture. Immunosequencing was performed on unsorted cryopreserved PBMC and covered around 94,000 T cells per clinical donor on average. The entry originates in a study of T cells in tuberculosis (dated by TCRdb to about 2018). Background for the entire study: To characterize T cells specific for the mycobacterial lipid antigen glucose monomycolate (GMM), the study used CD1B tetramers together with high-throughput TCR immunosequencing. Active tuberculosis patient PBMC were archived before or within 7 days of starting standard anti-tuberculosis treatment. In a South African clinical cohort, IGRA-negative adolescents, IGRA-positive adolescents with latent tuberculosis and adults with active tuberculosis were compared, with fewer than eleven people in each group. The research as a whole found: Smaller NN-distances were partly driven by shorter CDR3-alpha lengths in active tuberculosis patients, and statistical significance was not reached for the TCR-beta difference. Compared with IGRA-negative controls, TCR-alpha repertoires from active tuberculosis had smaller mean NN-distances to GMM-specific TCRs, which suggests that these TCRs underwent clonal expansion. An accuracy of just under 90% (AUROC 0.85 to 0.9) was reached by a classifier using the diverse GMM-specific repertoire, compared with 70% accuracy when GEM motif frequencies were used. Clinical samples were selected based on which cryopreserved specimens were available, and the active tuberculosis cases were adults whereas the controls were adolescents.

The immunoSEQ multiplex PCR assay was used to generate TCR libraries, with TCR-beta and/or TCR-alpha/delta assays applied to each sample. The amplified TCR libraries were sequenced on the Illumina high-throughput platform. On the authors' methods: Clustering and dimensionality reduction relied on pairwise TCRdist distances among GMM-specific receptors from T cells that were either sorted ex vivo or expanded in vitro. The score assigned to each clinical repertoire was mean NN-distance, meaning the average TCRdist to the nearest 10% of tetramer-positive reference sequences. To compute GEM TCR motif frequency, the fraction of unique TCRs matching known GEM sequences by V/J usage and CDR3 length was calculated. Linear discriminant analysis with leave-one-out cross-validation, implemented in scikit-learn, was used to classify active tuberculosis. Drawn from immuneACCESS, this table holds only the in-frame rearrangements with V and J called that TCRdb kept. Clones are partly lost; checked studies trace under half to an unresolved V gene and leave the rest unexplained. The V and J calls and clone size come from that table; D and trimming were worked out from the DNA. This sample lists 40,000 or so clones; less than 95% were detected once. About 4.5% of the sample lies in the top ten.

Including the terminal cysteine and phenylalanine, the CDR3 comprises 14 residues. Solely the CDR3 DNA is kept, with 42 bases framed from the first base. Via the germline V gene, CDR1 is KGHSH and CDR2 LQKENI. V ends up 4 bases short and J 2 bases short, with an unmatched junction base count of 2. This TCR was sampled from an adult with tuberculosis. Material: PBMCs, obtained at tuberculosis diagnosis. The sequence links TRBV18 to TRBJ2-7; TRBD1 lines up with 10 middle nucleotides. For the CDR3, the sequence is CASSRDRGPYEQYF. The nucleotides read TGTGCCAGCTCACGGGACAGGGGCCCCTACGAGCAGTACTTC. When the CDR3 is completed using the reference TRBV18 and TRBJ2-7 genes on either side, the full variable domain is NAGVMQNPRHLVRRRGQEARLRCSPMKGHSHVYWYRQLPEEGLKFMVYLQKENIIDESGMPKERFSAEFPKEGPSILRIQQVVRGDSAAYFCASSRDRGPYEQYFGPGTRLTVT.